Shown below are 13 T cell receptor beta chains from a single sample sequenced in a study of T cells after yellow fever vaccination. TCRdb used MiXCR to reprocess the 5' RACE reads, holding one entry per CDR3 protein. The sample has about 360,000 distinct CDR3 sequences, 6% to 8% seen once; the top ten hold approximately 16%. The source was PBMCs, collected 5 days after the yellow fever booster vaccination. These TCRs come from a man aged 25-45 years who received the YFV17D yellow fever vaccine.

This clonotype has ten or more counts. The V call is TRBV4-2, the J call TRBJ2-3; D not resolved. The germline V gene has CDR1 LGHNA and CDR2 YNFKEQ. Between the trimmed V and J ends, which lost 4 bases and 4 bases, there was a span of 15 bases. The CDR3 runs 15 residues. The CDR3 spells CASSPSESFPDTQYF. CDR3 coding DNA: TGTGCCAGCAGCCCAAGCGAAAGTTTTCCAGATACGCAGTATTTT.

CDR3 sequence reads: CASSRRDSEETQYF. CDR3 sequence (DNA): TGTGCCAGCAGTCGCCGGGACAGTGAAGAGACCCAGTACTTC. J is TRBJ2-5 and V is TRBV6-2 or TRBV6-3, with 7 positions matching TRBD1. Germline CDR1 MNHEY, CDR2 SVGEGT. V gave up 5 bases and J gave up 3 bases; unmatched junction bases: 6. The CDR3 sequence is 14 residues long.

This clonotype was recorded many times. This chain connects TRBV10-2 to TRBJ2-1, with 7 positions matching TRBD1. This CDR3 comprises 18 residues. V lost 7 bases and J lost 2; bases outside the gene matches: 17. Looked up from germline, CDR1 is WSHSY and CDR2 is SAAADI. CDR3 nucleotide sequence: TGCGCCAGCACCGAGACAGGATACCGACAGGGACCCTACAATGAGCAGTTCTTC. This translates into CASTETGYRQGPYNEQFF.

In its sample, this clonotype was seen many times. The CDR3, as DNA: TGTGCCAGCAGAGCCCTAGCGGAGAGTACCGGGGAGCTGTTTTTT. Its translation: CASRALAESTGELFF. J is TRBJ2-2 and V is TRBV7-9; 7 bases line up with TRBD2. The ends lost 6 bases at V and 5 bases at J; junction bases unmatched: 9. Germline V gene lookup returns CDR1 SEHNR and CDR2 FQNEAQ (reference sequence). This CDR3 contains 15 residues.

This clonotype was counted only a few times. V and J are TRBV29-1 and TRBJ2-5; 9 bases line up with TRBD1. Germline loops: CDR1 SQVTM, CDR2 ANQGSEA. The CDR3 is 12 residues long. The J segment lost 4 bases and the V segment lost 6 bases, leaving 3 bases of the junction unmatched. CDR3 amino acids: CSVGQGGETQYF. The CDR3 region has the DNA TGCAGCGTGGGACAGGGAGGAGAGACCCAGTACTTC.

The V and J genes are TRBV4-2 and TRBJ2-7; unclear D gene. The CDR3 is made up of 14 amino acids. V gave up 0 bases and J gave up 4 bases, with 10 bases separating them. Germline-derived CDR1 and CDR2 are LGHNA and YNFKEQ. In DNA form, the CDR3 reads TGTGCCAGCAGCCAAGACCTAGAAGTTTACGAGCAGTACTTC. As protein: CASSQDLEVYEQYF.

This clonotype was counted many times. This chain joins TRBV29-1 and TRBJ2-5; D possibly uses TRBD1 or TRBD2 (5 bases each). CDR3 length equals 14 residues. The germline CDR1 and CDR2 sequences are SQVTM and ANQGSEA. V lost 7 bases to trimming and J lost 5 bases, with 20 bases between them. The CDR3 sequence: CSAGAEGHGETQYF. Here the CDR3 DNA reads TGCAGCGCTGGGGCTGAGGGCCATGGGGAGACCCAGTACTTC.

This chain uses TRBV7-3 with TRBJ1-1; no firm D call. CDR1 SGHTA and CDR2 FQGTGA come from the germline V gene. With 5 bases removed from V and 8 bases from J, the gap between germline ends came to 9 bases. The CDR3 extends over 11 amino acids. The CDR3 region has the DNA TGTGCCAGCAGCGAGGGCGTCGAAGCTTTCTTT. It specifies CASSEGVEAFF. The whole variable domain, filled in from reference TRBV7-3 and TRBJ1-1, reads GAGVSQTPSNKVTEKGKYVELRCDPISGHTALYWYRQSLGQGPEFLIYFQGTGAADDSGLPNDRFFAVRPEGSVSTLKIQRTERGDSAVYLCASSEGVEAFFGQGTRLTVV.

DNA for the CDR3: TGCGCCAGCAGCTTGAACCCCGGGAACTACGAGCAGTACTTC. Protein: CASSLNPGNYEQYF. V usage is TRBV5-1 and J usage is TRBJ2-7, with D possibly being TRBD2 (5 bases). The CDR3 is 14 residues long. V was trimmed by 1 base and J by 3 bases, leaving 11 bases between them. In germline, CDR1 is SGHRS, CDR2 YFSETQ. Using reference TRBV5-1 and TRBJ2-7 for the parts outside the CDR3, the full variable domain is KAGVTQTPRYLIKTRGQQVTLSCSPISGHRSVSWYQQTPGQGLQFLFEYFSETQRNKGNFPGRFSGRQFSNSRSEMNVSTLELGDSALYLCASSLNPGNYEQYFGPGTRLTVT.

This clonotype was observed at least ten times. The chain uses TRBV18 and TRBJ2-7; D is ambiguous. Germline V gene sequence: CDR1 KGHSH, CDR2 LQKENI. The CDR3 loop spans 14 amino acids. The V gene lost 0 bases and the J gene lost 0 bases, with 6 bases spanning the gap. Here the CDR3 DNA reads TGTGCCAGCTCACCACCGGGGAACTCCTACGAGCAGTACTTC. It codes for CASSPPGNSYEQYF.

In its sample, this clonotype was seen a few times. This chain connects TRBV20-1 to TRBJ1-1; 11 nucleotides match TRBD1. Unmatched junction bases numbered 6, after V lost 2 bases and J lost 4 bases. The CDR3 runs to 15 residues. Germline V gene data show CDR1 as DFQATT and CDR2 as SNEGSKA (reference sequence). The CDR3 spells CSARFWGTGGTEAFF. The DNA of the CDR3 is TGCAGTGCTAGATTCTGGGGGACAGGGGGCACTGAAGCTTTCTTT.

This clonotype was counted ten times or more. The J gene is TRBJ1-1, the V gene TRBV5-1, with a weak D call TRBD1 (6 bases). With 1 base removed from V and 0 bases from J, the gap between germline ends came to 10 bases. CDR3 length: 15 residues. CDR1 is SGHRS and CDR2 is YFSETQ in the germline V gene. CDR3 DNA sequence: TGCGCCAGCAGCTTGCAGGGGACATTGAACACTGAAGCTTTCTTT. Residues: CASSLQGTLNTEAFF.

This clonotype was seen many times. J is TRBJ1-1 and V is TRBV5-1; D might be TRBD1 (5 bases). CDR3 size: 12 residues. Between the trimmed V and J ends, which lost 7 bases and 4 bases, there was a span of 11 bases. Germline-derived CDR1 and CDR2 are SGHRS and YFSETQ. This CDR3 is CASQGSGTEAFF. DNA of the CDR3: TGCGCCAGCCAGGGTTCGGGCACTGAAGCTTTCTTT.